This T cell receptor (beta chain) was obtained from a study of blood T cell repertoires in COVID-19. Study-wide background: Acute-phase and convalescent COVID-19 samples originated in the United States, Italy and Spain.

The CDR3 runs to 15 residues. Germline V gives CDR1 MNHNY, CDR2 SVGAGI (reference sequence). V gave up 4 bases and J gave up 0 bases, with 12 bases separating them. The table lists this clone with a few counts. TCRdb's table, derived via immunoSEQ multiplex PCR, lists solely in-frame clones and lacks some. The table records tens of thousands of clones, around 84% of them present only once. The rearrangement joins TRBV6-6 to TRBJ1-2, with D possibly being TRBD1 (6 bases). Sequenced material: peripheral blood. This TCR came from a man aged 50-59 years with active COVID-19. This CDR3 reads CASSSRDTPNYGYTF. CDR3 bases: TGTGCCAGCAGTTCCCGGGACACTCCTAACTATGGCTACACCTTC.